Each of the 5 T cell receptor beta chains below was sequenced from the same sample in a study of T cells in localized non-small cell lung cancer. The repertoire was sequenced with immunoSEQ multiplex PCR; TCRdb's copy has only in-frame clones and lacks some. In the table there are tens of thousands of clones, roughly 87% of which are singletons. The sequencing here drew on peripheral blood, taken before any cancer treatment. Receptors were obtained from a male donor aged 60 or over with stage I squamous cell lung carcinoma.

The chain has TRBV6-5 and TRBJ2-5; no reliable D call. Trimming left V 4 bases short and J 4 bases short, with 4 bases between. Germline V gene sequence: CDR1 MNHEY, CDR2 SVGAGI. This CDR3 is built from 11 residues. CDR3 coding DNA: TGTGCCAGCAGTTCAGGAGAGACCCAGTACTTC. It yields the protein CASSSGETQYF.

The chain combines TRBV5-5 with TRBJ2-7; D gene ambiguous. Germline V CDR1 and CDR2: SGHKS, YYEKEE (reference sequence). Trimming removed 0 bases at V and 0 bases at J, with 7 bases between. CDR3 length equals 14 residues. The DNA of the CDR3 is TGTGCCAGCAGCTTGGAGGTGGGCTCCTACGAGCAGTACTTC. Residues: CASSLEVGSYEQYF.

This chain uses TRBV29-1 with TRBJ2-4; D is possibly TRBD1 (5 bases). The germline V gene encodes CDR1 SQVTM and CDR2 ANQGSEA. Trimming took 3 bases from V and 3 from J, leaving 6 bases between them. The CDR3 runs 12 residues. The CDR3 DNA reads as TGCAGCGTTGAGGGGCTCAAAAACATTCAGTACTTC. This translates into CSVEGLKNIQYF.

The sample holds one count of this clone. An end of the junction does not agree with germline; a read error may underlie this. The rearrangement uses TRBV7-7 and TRBJ2-1, with TRBD2 matching 12 bases. This CDR3 comprises 15 residues. In germline, CDR1 is SSHAT, CDR2 FNYEAQ (reference sequence). CDR3 residues: CASSSGLAGSNEQFF. The CDR3 bases are TGTGCTAGCAGCTCAGGACTAGCGGGGAGCAATGAGCAGTTCTTC.

V gene TRBV7-9 combines with J gene TRBJ2-3, with a weak D call TRBD2 (6 bases). V was clipped by 1 base and J by 9 bases, with 17 bases between them. This CDR3 has 15 amino acids. Germline CDR1 SEHNR, CDR2 FQNEAQ (reference sequence). The CDR3 loop is CASSLGRDSRGTQYF. The CDR3 coding sequence is TGTGCCAGCAGCTTAGGGCGGGACTCTCGAGGCACGCAGTATTTT. The full variable domain, in which reference TRBV7-9 and TRBJ2-3 provide the parts outside the CDR3, is DTGVSQNPRHKITKRGQNVTFRCDPISEHNRLYWYRQTLGQGPEFLTYFQNEAQLEKSRLLSDRFSAERPKGSFSTLEIQRTEQGDSAMYLCASSLGRDSRGTQYFGPGTRLTVL.